The text below deals with one TCR beta chain. Its antigen is unidentified. The sample originates from a study of OX40 agonist ivuxolimab in advanced cancers. For the study at large: Three individuals attained partial responses, comprising one hepatocellular carcinoma case and two cutaneous melanoma cases. The study, taken as a whole, reports: With doses of 0.1 to 3.0 mg/kg, CD4+ and CD8+ blood T cells had undergone clonal expansion by week 6. In general, CD8+ T cells held more expanded clones than CD4+ did, on average.

This table comes from immunoSEQ multiplex PCR, and its TCRdb copy is limited to in-frame clones, with some not included. The profile shows about 60,000 clones, roughly 90% of them singletons. CDR3 size: 13 residues. Germline V gene sequence: CDR1 SGHVS, CDR2 FQNEAQ. V was clipped by 1 base and J by 7 bases; unmatched bases: 2. The specimen comprised CD4+ or CD8+ T cells sorted from blood, sampled in a trial of the OX40 agonist ivuxolimab. The chain links TRBV7-8 to TRBJ1-2; 8 nucleotides match TRBD1. The clonotype comes from an adult with an advanced solid tumor such as melanoma, head and neck, liver or kidney cancer. CDR3 in amino acids: CASSLEDRAGYTF. The CDR3 nucleotides are TGTGCCAGCAGCTTAGAGGACAGGGCTGGCTACACCTTC.